What follows describes a single T cell receptor (beta chain). Germline V lookup: CDR1 SGHAT, CDR2 FQNNGV. This CDR3 has 15 amino acids. V lost 5 bases to trimming and J lost 5 bases; unmatched junction nucleotides: 10. PCR employed 60 Vbeta and 13 Jbeta primers. This table comes from immunoSEQ multiplex PCR, and its TCRdb copy is limited to in-frame clones, with some not included. The data contain some 130,000 clones, 70% to 80% of them singletons. This sample stems from a study of cytomegalovirus exposure and HLA in healthy donors. Study background: An early release of data contained 70 million to 95 million unique TCRs, which came from HLA-typed donors.

This clonotype originated in a human donor in good health. Sequences were obtained from PBMCs. The rearrangement uses TRBV11-2 and TRBJ1-2, with TRBD1 matching over 8 bases. The chain's CDR3 is CASSPIRGRGYGYTF. As DNA, the CDR3 is TGTGCCAGCAGCCCCATCAGGGGGCGCGGGTATGGCTACACCTTC.